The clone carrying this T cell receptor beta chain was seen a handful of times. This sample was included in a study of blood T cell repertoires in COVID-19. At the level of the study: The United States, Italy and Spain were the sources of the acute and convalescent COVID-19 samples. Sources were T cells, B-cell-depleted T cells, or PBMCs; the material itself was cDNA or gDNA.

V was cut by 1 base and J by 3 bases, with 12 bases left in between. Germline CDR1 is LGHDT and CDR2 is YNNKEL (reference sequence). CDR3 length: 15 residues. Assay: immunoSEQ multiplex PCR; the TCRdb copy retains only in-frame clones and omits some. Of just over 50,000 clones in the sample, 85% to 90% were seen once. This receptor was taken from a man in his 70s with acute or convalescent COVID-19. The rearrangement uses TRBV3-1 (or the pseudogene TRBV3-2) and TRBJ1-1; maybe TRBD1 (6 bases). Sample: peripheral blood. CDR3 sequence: CASSQGTGSDTEAFF. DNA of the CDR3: TGTGCCAGCAGCCAAGGTACAGGGAGTGACACTGAAGCTTTCTTT.